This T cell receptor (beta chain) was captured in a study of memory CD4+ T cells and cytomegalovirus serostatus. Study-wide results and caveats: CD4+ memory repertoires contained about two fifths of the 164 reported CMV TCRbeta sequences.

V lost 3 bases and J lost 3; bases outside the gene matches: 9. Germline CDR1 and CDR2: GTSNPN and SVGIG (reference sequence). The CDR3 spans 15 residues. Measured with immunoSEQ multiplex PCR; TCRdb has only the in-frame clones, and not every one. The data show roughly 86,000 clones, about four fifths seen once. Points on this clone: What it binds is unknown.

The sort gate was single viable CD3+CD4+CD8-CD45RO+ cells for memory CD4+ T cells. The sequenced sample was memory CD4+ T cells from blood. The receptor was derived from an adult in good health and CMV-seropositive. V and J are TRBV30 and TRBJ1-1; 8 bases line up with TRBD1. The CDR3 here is CAWRGGTGDHTEAFF. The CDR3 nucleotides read TGTGCCTGGAGGGGCGGGACAGGCGATCACACTGAAGCTTTCTTT.